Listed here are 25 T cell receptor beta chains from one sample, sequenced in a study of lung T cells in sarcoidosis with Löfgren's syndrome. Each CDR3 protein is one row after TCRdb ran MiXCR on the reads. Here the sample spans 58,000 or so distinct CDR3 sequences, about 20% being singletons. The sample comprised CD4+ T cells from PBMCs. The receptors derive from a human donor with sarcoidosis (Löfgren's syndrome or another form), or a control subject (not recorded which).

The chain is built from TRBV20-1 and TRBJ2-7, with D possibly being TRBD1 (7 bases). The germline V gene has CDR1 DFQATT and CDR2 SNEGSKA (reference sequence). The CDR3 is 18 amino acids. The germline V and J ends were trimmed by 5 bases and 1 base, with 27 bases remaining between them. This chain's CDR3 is CSALGGKQGKDFSYEQYF. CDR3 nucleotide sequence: TGCAGTGCTTTGGGGGGCAAACAGGGGAAAGACTTTTCCTACGAGCAGTACTTC.

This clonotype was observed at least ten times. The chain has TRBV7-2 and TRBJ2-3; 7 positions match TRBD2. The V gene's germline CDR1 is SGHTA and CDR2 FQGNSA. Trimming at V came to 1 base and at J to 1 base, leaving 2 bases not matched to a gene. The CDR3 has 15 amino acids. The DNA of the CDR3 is TGTGCCAGCAGCTTAGATGGGGGGGGCACAGATACGCAGTATTTT. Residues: CASSLDGGGTDTQYF.

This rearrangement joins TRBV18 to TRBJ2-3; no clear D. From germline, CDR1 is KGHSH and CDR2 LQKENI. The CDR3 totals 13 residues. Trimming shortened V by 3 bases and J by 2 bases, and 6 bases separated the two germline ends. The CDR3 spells CASSPGTTDTQYF. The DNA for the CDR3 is TGTGCCAGCTCACCTGGAACCACAGATACGCAGTATTTT.

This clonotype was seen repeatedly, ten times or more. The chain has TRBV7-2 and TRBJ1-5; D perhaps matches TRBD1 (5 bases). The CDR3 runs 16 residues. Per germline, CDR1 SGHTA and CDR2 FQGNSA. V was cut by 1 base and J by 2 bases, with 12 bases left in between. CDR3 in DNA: TGTGCCAGCAGCTTAGAGGGAGCAGGGCGCAATCAGCCCCAGCATTTT. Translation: CASSLEGAGRNQPQHF.

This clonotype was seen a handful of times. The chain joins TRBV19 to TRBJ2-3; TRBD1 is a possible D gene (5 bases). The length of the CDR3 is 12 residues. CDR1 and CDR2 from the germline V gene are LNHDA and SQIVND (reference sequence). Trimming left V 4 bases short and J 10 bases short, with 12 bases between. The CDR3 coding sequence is TGTGCCAGTAGTAGGGGCTCACCAGCGCAGTATTTT. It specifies CASSRGSPAQYF.

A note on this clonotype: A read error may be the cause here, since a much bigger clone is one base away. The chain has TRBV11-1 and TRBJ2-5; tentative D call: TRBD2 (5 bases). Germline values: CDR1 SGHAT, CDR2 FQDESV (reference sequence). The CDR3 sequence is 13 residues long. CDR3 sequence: CAGSPRGQETQYF. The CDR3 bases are TGTGCCGGCAGCCCCCGGGGCCAAGAGACCCAGTACTTC.

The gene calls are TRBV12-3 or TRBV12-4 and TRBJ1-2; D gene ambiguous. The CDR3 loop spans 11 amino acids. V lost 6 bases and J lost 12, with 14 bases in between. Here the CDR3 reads CASSPTGLHTF. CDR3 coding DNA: TGTGCCAGCAGCCCAACCGGGCTACACACCTTC.

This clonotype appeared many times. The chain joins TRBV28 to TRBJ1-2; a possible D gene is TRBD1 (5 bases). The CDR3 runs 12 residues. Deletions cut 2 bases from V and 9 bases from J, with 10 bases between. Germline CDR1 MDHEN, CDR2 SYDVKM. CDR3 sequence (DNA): TGTGCCAGCAGTTTACGACAGAGCAGCTACACCTTC. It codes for CASSLRQSSYTF.

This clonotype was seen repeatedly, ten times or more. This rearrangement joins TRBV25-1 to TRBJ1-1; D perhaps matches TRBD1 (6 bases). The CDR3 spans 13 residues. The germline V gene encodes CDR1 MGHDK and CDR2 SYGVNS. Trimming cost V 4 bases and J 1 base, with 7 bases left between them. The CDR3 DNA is TGTGCCAGCAGTGGACAGGAGAACACTGAAGCTTTCTTT. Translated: CASSGQENTEAFF.

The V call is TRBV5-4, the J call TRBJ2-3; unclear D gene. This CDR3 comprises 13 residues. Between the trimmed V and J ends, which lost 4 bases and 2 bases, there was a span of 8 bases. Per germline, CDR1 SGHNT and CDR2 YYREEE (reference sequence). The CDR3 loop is CASSPRHTDTQYF. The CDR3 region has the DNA TGTGCCAGCAGCCCGCGACACACAGATACGCAGTATTTT.

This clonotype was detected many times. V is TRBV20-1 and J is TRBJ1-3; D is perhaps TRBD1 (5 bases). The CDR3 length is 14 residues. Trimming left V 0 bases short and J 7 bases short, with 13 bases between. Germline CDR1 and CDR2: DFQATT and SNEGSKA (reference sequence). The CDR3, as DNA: TGCAGTGCTAGAGATATGTTGGGGGTGAACACCATATATTTT. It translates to CSARDMLGVNTIYF.

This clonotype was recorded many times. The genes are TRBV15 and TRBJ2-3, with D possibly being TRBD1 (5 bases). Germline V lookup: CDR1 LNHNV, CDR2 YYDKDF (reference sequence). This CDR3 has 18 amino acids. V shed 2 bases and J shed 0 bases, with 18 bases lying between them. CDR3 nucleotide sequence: TGTGCCACCAGCAGAAAAGGGGTTGGCAGTTGGAGCACAGATACGCAGTATTTT. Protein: CATSRKGVGSWSTDTQYF.

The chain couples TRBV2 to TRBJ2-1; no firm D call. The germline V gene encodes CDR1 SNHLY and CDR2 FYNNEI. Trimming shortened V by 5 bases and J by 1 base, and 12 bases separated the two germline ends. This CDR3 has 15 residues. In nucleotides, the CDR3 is TGTGCCAGCAGTCAAGAGGCCTTTTCCTACAATGAGCAGTTCTTC. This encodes CASSQEAFSYNEQFF.

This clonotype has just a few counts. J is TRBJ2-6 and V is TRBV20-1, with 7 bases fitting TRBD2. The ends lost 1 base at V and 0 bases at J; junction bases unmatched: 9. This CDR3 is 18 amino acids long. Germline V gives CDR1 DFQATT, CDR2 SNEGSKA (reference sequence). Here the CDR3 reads CSARGRQAGSSGANVLTF. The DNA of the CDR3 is TGCAGTGCTAGAGGGCGGCAAGCGGGATCCTCTGGGGCCAACGTCCTGACTTTC.

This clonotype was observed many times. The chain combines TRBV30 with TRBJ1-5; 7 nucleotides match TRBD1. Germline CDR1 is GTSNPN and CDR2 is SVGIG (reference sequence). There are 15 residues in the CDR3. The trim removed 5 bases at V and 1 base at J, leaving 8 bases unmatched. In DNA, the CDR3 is TGTGCCTGGTCCAGGGGGGGAACAAGCAATCAGCCCCAGCATTTT. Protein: CAWSRGGTSNQPQHF. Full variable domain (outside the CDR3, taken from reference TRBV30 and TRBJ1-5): SQTIHQWPATLVQPVGSPLSLECTVEGTSNPNLYWYRQAAGRGLQLLFYSVGIGQISSEVPQNLSASRPQDRQFILSSKKLLLSDSGFYLCAWSRGGTSNQPQHFGDGTRLSIL.

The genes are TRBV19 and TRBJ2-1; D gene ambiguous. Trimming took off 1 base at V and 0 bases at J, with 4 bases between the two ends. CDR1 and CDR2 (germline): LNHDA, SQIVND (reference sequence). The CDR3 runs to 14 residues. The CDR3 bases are TGTGCCAGTAGTATAGCAGCCTCCTACAATGAGCAGTTCTTC. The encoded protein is CASSIAASYNEQFF.

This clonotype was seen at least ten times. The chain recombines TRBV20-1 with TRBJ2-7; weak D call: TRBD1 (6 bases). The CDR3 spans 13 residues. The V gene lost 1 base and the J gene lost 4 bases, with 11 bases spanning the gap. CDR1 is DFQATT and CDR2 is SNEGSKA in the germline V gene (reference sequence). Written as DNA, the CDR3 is TGCAGTGCTAGAGCCTCTACAGGGTACGAGCAGTACTTC. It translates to CSARASTGYEQYF.

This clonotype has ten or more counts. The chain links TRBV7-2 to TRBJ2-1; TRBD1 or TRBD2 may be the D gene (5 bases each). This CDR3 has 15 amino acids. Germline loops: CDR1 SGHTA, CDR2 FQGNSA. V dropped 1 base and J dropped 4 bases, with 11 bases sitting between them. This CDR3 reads CASSLGGGVYNEQFF. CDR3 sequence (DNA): TGTGCCAGCAGCTTAGGTGGGGGAGTATACAATGAGCAGTTCTTC.

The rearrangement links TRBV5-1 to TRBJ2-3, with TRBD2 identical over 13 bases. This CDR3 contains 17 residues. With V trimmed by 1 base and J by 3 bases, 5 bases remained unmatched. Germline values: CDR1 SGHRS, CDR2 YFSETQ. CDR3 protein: CASSLIPLAGGTDTQYF. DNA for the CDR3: TGCGCCAGCAGCTTGATCCCACTAGCGGGGGGGACAGATACGCAGTATTTT.

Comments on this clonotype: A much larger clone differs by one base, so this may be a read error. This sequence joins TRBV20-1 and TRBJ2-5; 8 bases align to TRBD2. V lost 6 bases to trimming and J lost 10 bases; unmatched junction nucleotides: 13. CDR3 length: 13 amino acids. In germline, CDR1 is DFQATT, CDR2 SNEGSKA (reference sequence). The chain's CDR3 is CSAPGGGSKIQYF. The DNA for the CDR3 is TGCAGTGCCCCGGGGGGGGGTTCAAAGATCCAGTACTTC.

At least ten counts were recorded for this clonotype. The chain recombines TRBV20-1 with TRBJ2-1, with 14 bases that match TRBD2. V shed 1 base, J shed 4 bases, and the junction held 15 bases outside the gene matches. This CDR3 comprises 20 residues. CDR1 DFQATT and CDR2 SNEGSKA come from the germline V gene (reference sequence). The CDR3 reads CSARGQAGLAGDPYYNEQFF. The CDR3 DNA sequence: TGCAGTGCTAGAGGGCAAGCGGGACTAGCGGGGGACCCCTATTACAATGAGCAGTTCTTC.

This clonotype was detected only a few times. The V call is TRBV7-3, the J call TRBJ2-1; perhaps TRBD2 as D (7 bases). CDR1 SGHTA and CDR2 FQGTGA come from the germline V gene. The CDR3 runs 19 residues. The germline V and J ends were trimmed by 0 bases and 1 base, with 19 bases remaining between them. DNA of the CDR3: TGTGCCAGCAGCTTAACGGGGAGTGCGGGGGCCCGATCCTACAATGAGCAGTTCTTC. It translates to CASSLTGSAGARSYNEQFF.

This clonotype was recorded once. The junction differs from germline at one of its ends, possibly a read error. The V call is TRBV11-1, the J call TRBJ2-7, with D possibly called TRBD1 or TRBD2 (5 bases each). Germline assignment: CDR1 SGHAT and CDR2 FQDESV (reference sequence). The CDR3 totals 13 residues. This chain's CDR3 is CASKGRGTYEQCF. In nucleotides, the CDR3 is TGTGCCAGCAAGGGACGGGGTACCTACGAGCAGTGCTTC.

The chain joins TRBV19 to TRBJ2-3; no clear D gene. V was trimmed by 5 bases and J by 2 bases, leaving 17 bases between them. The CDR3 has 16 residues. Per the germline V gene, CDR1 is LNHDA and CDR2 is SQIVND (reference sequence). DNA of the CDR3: TGTGCCAGTAGTTCCCTCAGGCACCGACTCACAGATACGCAGTATTTT. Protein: CASSSLRHRLTDTQYF. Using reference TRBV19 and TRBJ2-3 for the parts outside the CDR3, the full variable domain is DGGITQSPKYLFRKEGQNVTLSCEQNLNHDAMYWYRQDPGQGLRLIYYSQIVNDFQKGDIAEGYSVSREKKESFPLTVTSAQKNPTAFYLCASSSLRHRLTDTQYFGPGTRLTVL.

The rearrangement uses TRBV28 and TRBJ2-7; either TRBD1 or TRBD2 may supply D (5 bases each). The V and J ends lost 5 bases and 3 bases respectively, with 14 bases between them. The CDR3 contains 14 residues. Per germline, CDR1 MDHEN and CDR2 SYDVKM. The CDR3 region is CASSLGPVLYEQYF. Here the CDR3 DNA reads TGTGCCAGCAGTCTGGGACCCGTTCTCTACGAGCAGTACTTC.